This is a list of T cell receptor beta chains from one sample in a study of cytomegalovirus exposure and HLA in healthy donors. Some clones are missing from TCRdb's copy, which holds only in-frame ones; the method was immunoSEQ multiplex PCR. The sample consists of about 150,000 clones, roughly 83% of them appearing once. Sequenced input: PBMCs. The receptors shown here come from a man younger than 45 in good health and CMV-seropositive. Each CDR3 is given with its conserved first and last residue. A row's size may be missing; if present it is once, few, many or a size class.

abundance | v_gene | CDR3aa
- | TRBV7-8 | CASSLVFVGGLNTGELFF
- | TRBV7-2 | CASSPGPSGIFQETQYF
- | TRBV4-1 | CASSQDQGAWGTEAFF
- | TRBV25-1 | CASSELGLAGGEETQYF
- | TRBV7-3 | CASSLTRDKNNEQFF
- | TRBV5-4 | CASSSSYGRGETQYF
- | TRBV7-9 | CASSADTQYF
once | TRBV30 | CAWSLRGTGGSSPLHF
- | TRBV7-2 | CASSSEGRTVSSGNTIYF
- | TRBV19 | CASRDRLSGNTIYF
- | TRBV10-1 | CASGRQGGEQYF
- | TRBV18 | CASSPTGQGAYEQYF
- | TRBV4-1 | CASSQNRGARDEQFF
- | TRBV7-9 | CSSSTGQGGINEKLFF
- | TRBV6-5 | CASTQAAMNTEAFF
- | TRBV2 | CASIYRSSYGYTF
- | TRBV5-4 | CASSLATGGRDEQYF
- | TRBV29-1 | CSVLADTEAFF
- | TRBV6-5 | CASSKTGTAPYEQYF
once | TRBV15 | CATRPERSGELFF